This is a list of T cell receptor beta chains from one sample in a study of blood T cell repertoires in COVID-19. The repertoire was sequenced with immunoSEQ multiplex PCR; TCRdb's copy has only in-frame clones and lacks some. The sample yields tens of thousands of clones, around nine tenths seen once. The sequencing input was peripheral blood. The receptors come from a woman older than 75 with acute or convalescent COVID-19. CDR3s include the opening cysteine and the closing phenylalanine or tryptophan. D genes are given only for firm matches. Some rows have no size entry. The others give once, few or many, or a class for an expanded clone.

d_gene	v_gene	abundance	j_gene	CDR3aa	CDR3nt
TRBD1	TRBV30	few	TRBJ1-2	CAWSAGGLF	TGTGCCTGGAGTGCAGGGGGTCTCTTC
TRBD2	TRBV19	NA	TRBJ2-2	CASSIPRGGPGELFF	TGTGCCAGTAGTATACCTCGGGGGGGCCCCGGGGAGCTGTTTTTT
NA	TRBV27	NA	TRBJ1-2	CASSLDRSYGYTF	TGTGCCAGCAGTTTAGACAGGTCCTATGGCTACACCTTC
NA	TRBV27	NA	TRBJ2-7	CASSFSGSDYEQYF	TGTGCCAGCAGTTTTTCCGGGAGCGACTACGAGCAGTACTTC
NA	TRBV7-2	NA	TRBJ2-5	CASSLTRGGAETQYF	TGTGCCAGCAGCTTAACTAGGGGGGGTGCGGAGACCCAGTACTTC
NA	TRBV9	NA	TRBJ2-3	CASTGGSDTQYF	TGTGCCAGCACCGGCGGATCAGATACGCAGTATTTT
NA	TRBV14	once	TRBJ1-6	CASSQVPGANSPLHF	TGTGCCAGCAGCCAAGTCCCAGGGGCTAATTCACCCCTCCACTTT
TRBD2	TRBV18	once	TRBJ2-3	CASSPNGGADTQYF	TGTGCCAGCTCACCAAACGGGGGGGCAGATACGCAGTATTTT
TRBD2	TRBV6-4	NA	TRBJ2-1	CASSVTSGGSYNEQFF	TGTGCCAGCAGTGTTACTAGCGGGGGCTCCTACAATGAGCAGTTCTTC
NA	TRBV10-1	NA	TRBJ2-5	CASRLQETQYF	TGCGCCAGCAGACTCCAAGAGACCCAGTACTTC
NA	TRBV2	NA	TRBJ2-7	CASSPTGYEQYF	TGTGCCAGCAGTCCCACAGGGTACGAGCAGTACTTC
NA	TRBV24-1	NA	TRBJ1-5	CATSDAGAGQPQHF	TGTGCCACCAGTGATGCGGGGGCCGGGCAGCCCCAGCATTTT
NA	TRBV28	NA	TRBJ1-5	CASSLTSGDHQPQHF	TGTGCCAGCAGTTTAACCTCGGGGGATCATCAGCCCCAGCATTTT
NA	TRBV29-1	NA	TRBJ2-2	CSGARGTGELFF	TGCAGCGGGGCTCGGGGGACCGGGGAGCTGTTTTTT
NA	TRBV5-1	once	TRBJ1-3	CASPTGTTNPVSGNTIYF	TGCGCCAGTCCAACCGGGACAACGAACCCCGTCTCTGGAAACACCATATATTTT
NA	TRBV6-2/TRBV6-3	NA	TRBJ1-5	CASSYPTTAGKQPQHF	TGTGCCAGCAGTTACCCGACCACGGCAGGTAAGCAGCCCCAGCATTTT
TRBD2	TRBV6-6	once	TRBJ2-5	CASSFSGTSGQETQYF	TGTGCCAGCAGTTTCTCCGGGACTAGCGGCCAAGAGACCCAGTACTTC
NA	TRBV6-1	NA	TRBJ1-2	CASSEAGSTQLYGYTF	TGTGCCAGCAGTGAAGCGGGCAGCACCCAACTCTATGGCTACACCTTC
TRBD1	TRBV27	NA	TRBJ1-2	CASSLSTGANYGYTF	TGTGCCAGCAGTTTATCCACAGGGGCTAACTATGGCTACACCTTC
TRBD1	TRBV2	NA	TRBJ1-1	CASNQGQGPTEAFF	TGTGCCAGCAATCAGGGACAGGGGCCCACTGAAGCTTTCTTT
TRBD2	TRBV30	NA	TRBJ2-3	CAWSGRARLAANTDTQYF	TGTGCCTGGAGTGGGAGGGCTCGACTAGCGGCTAACACAGATACGCAGTATTTT
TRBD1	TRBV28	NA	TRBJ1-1	CASSVSQGTTEAFF	TGTGCCAGCAGTGTATCACAGGGGACCACTGAAGCTTTCTTT
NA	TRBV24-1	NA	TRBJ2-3	CATSAPGGPDTQYF	TGTGCCACCAGTGCGCCAGGGGGGCCAGATACGCAGTATTTT
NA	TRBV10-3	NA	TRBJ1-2	CALRGEGGSYGYTF	TGCGCCCTCCGGGGGGAGGGGGGCTCCTATGGCTACACCTTC
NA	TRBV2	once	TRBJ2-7	CASREGLAHSYEQYF	TGTGCCAGCAGAGAGGGTTTGGCTCACTCCTACGAGCAGTACTTC
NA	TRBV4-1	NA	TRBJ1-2	CASSQGMTEGAGGYTF	TGCGCCAGCAGCCAGGGCATGACGGAGGGTGCGGGAGGCTACACCTTC
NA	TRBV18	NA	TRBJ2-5	CASSGGIQETQYF	TGTGCCAGCTCAGGGGGGATCCAAGAGACCCAGTACTTC
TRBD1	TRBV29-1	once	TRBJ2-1	CSVEDPTSRGPIDEQFF	TGCAGCGTTGAAGACCCCACATCCAGGGGGCCTATAGATGAGCAGTTCTTC
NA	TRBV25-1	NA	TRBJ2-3	CASSGQVSTDTQYF	TGTGCCAGCAGTGGACAGGTTAGCACAGATACGCAGTATTTT
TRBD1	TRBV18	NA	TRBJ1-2	CASSPGTALYGYTF	TGTGCCAGCTCACCCGGGACAGCACTCTATGGCTACACCTTC
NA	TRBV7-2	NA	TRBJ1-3	CASSLFPVDIGNTIYF	TGTGCCAGCAGCTTATTTCCCGTAGACATTGGAAACACCATATATTTT
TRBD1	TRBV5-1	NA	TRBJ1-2	CASSFDRVNYGYTF	TGCGCCAGCAGCTTCGACAGGGTTAACTATGGCTACACCTTC
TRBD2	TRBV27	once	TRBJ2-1	CASSTTSGRAGEQFF	TGTGCCAGCAGTACCACTAGCGGGAGGGCAGGTGAGCAGTTCTTC
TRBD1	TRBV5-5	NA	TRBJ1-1	CASSSLQGDTEAFF	TGTGCCAGCAGTTCCTTACAGGGGGACACTGAAGCTTTCTTT
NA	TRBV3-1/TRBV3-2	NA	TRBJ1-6	CASSPQGRDSPLHF	TGTGCCAGCAGCCCGCAGGGTCGGGATTCACCCCTCCACTTT
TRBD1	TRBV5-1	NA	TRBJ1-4	CASSPTGRTNEKLFF	TGCGCCAGCAGCCCGACAGGGCGGACTAATGAAAAACTGTTTTTT
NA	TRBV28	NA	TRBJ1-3	CASNLGGAGGNTIYF	TGTGCCAGCAACTTGGGGGGGGCGGGAGGAAACACCATATATTTT
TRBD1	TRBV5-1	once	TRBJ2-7	CASSQGQGAPLSEQYF	TGCGCCAGCAGCCAAGGACAGGGGGCCCCTCTCAGCGAGCAGTACTTC
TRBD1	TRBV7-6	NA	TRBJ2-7	CASSQGQGAYEQYF	TGTGCCAGCAGCCAGGGACAGGGCGCCTACGAGCAGTACTTC
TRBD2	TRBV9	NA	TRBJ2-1	CASSVATSGSYNEQFF	TGTGCCAGCAGCGTAGCGACTAGCGGCTCCTACAATGAGCAGTTCTTC